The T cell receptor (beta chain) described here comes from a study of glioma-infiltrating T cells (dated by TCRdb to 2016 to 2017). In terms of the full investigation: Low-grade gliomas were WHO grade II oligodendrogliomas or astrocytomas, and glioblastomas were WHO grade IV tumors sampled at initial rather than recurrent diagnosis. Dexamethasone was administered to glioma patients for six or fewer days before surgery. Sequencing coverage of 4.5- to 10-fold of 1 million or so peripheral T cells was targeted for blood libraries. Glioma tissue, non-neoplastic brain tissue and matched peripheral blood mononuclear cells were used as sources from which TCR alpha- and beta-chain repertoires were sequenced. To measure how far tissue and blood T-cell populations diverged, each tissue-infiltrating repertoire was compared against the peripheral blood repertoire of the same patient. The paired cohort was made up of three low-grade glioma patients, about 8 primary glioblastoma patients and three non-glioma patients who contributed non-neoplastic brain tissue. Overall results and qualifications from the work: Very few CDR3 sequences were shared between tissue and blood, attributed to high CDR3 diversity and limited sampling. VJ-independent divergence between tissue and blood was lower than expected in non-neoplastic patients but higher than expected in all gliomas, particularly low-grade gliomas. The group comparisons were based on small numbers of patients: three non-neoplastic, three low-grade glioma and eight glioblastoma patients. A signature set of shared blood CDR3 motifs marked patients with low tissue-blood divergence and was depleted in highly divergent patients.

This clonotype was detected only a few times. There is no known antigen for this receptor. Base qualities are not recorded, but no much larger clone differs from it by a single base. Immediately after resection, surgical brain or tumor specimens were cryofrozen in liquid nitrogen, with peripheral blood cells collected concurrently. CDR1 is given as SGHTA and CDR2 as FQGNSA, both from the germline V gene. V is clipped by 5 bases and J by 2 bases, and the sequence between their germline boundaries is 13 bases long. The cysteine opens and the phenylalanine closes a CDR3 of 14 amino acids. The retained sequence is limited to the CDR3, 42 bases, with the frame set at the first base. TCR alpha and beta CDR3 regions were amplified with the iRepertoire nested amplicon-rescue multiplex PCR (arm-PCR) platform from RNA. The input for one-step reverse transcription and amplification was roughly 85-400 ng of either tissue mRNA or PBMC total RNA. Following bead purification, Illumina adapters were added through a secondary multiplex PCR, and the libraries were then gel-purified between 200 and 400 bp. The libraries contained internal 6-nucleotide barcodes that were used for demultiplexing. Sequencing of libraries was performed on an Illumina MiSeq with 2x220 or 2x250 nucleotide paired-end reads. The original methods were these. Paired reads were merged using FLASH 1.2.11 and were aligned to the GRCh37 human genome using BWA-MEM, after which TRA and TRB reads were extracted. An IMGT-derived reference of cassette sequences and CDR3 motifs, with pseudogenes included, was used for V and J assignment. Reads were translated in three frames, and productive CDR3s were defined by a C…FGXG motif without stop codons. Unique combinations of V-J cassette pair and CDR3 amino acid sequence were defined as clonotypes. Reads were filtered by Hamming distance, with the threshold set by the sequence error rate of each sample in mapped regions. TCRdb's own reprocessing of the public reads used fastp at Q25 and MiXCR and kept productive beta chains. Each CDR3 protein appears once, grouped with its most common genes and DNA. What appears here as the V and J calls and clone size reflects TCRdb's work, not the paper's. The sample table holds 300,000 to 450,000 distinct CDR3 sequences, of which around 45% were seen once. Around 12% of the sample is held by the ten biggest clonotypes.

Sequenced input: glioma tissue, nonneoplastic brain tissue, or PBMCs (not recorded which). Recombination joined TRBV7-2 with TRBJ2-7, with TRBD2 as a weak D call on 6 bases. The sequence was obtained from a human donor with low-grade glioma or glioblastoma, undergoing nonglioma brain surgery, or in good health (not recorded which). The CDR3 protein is CASSPSSGTYEQYF. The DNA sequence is TGTGCCAGCAGCCCAAGTAGCGGAACCTACGAGCAGTACTTC.